This note documents a single T cell receptor beta chain sequence. No cognate antigen has been identified for it. Within one base of it there is no much larger clone, and no base qualities were kept. TCRdb records Illumina NovaSeq 6000 as the sequencer. TCRalpha and TCRbeta cDNA libraries were constructed by 5'RACE with constant-segment primers, with sample barcodes and unique molecular identifiers being introduced. Trizol reagent was used to extract RNA from every sample. Library amplification was performed in two PCR steps, and a second sample barcode and Illumina TruSeq adapters were introduced in the second step. The libraries were sequenced on an Illumina NovaSeq using 2 x 150 bp paired-end reads. Per the source publication's procedure: The reads were demultiplexed and collapsed into UMI-guided consensus sequences using migec v1.2.7. With mixcr v2.1.11, UMI consensuses were aligned to TRA and TRB V and J templates and assembled into clonotypes. A clonotype was counted as expanded or contracted only when both edgeR and NoisET called the clonotype significant, with the noise models trained on biological replicates. For edgeR calls, the cutoffs were a false discovery rate-adjusted p below 0.01 and a log2 fold-change threshold of 1. As an exploratory analysis of dynamics, PCA with hierarchical clustering was applied to max-normalized trajectories of the 1000 most abundant clonotypes. Each responding clone was given a CD4 or CD8 phenotype based on the CD4+ and CD8+ repertoires, which had been sequenced separately. TCRdb handled the public reads itself, with Q25 trimming in fastp and clone calling in MiXCR, and kept productive beta chains. Identical CDR3 proteins give one entry, which carries the most common genes and DNA. The V and J calls come from TCRdb's annotation, not from the publication. The sample yields roughly 550,000 distinct CDR3 sequences; around 21% were counted once. 9.5% to 15% of the sample is held by the ten biggest clonotypes.

The data are from a study of T-cell memory formation after mild COVID-19 (dated by TCRdb to about 2021). In terms of the full investigation: TCR sequence clusters from the two donors were largely donor specific. In two donors, T-cell clones that expanded and contracted after mild COVID-19 were followed by sequencing TCRalpha and TCRbeta repertoires longitudinally. The cohort was made up of two young adult volunteers, one female and one male, who were previously healthy.

V drops 9 bases and J drops 2 bases, leaving 18 bases in between. There are 15 amino acids in the CDR3, from cysteine to phenylalanine inclusive. This entry keeps only the CDR3 DNA: 45 bases, framed from base 1. CDR1 and CDR2 were assigned from the germline V gene (reference sequence) as LNHNV and YYDKDF. PBMCs were isolated by Ficoll-Paque density gradient centrifugation. What the work shows at the level of the full study, not this receptor alone: Some responding clones were detected in pre-infection memory, which suggested that pre-existing cross-reactive memory T cells had joined the SARS-CoV-2 response. Clones that contracted from day 15 to 85 showed balanced CD4/CD8 phenotypes, whereas a second wave of clones that expanded from day 15 to 37 leaned towards CD4+. The study covered only a couple of mild cases, and larger cohorts including severe cases with pre-infection samples were considered necessary. Contracting CD4+ clones were located mainly in the CM and EM memory subsets, whereas CD8+ clones were found to be enriched in EMRA. Whether the second-wave clones peaking on day 37 were SARS-CoV-2 specific was not confirmed.

The clonotype originates from an adult woman who had mild COVID-19 (a few samples of this study predate the infection). The sample titles of this study are shuffled in the database, so cell type and time point are left out; the donor was told from shared clones. Rearrangement joined TRBV15 to TRBJ2-3, with TRBD2 as a weak D call on 5 bases. Sequenced input: PBMCs or a T cell subset sorted from them (not recorded which). The base sequence is TGTGCCACGGCCGAGCGGCAGACATTCACAGATACGCAGTATTTT. Its protein product is CATAERQTFTDTQYF.